Given below is one T cell receptor (beta chain) in context. These data are taken from a study of blood T cell repertoires in COVID-19. Overall study: PBMCs, B-cell-depleted T cells, or T cells provided the cDNA or gDNA that made up the material.

The length of the CDR3 is 13 residues. From germline, CDR1 is SEHNR and CDR2 FQNEAQ (reference sequence). V lost 5 bases to trimming and J lost 5 bases, with 12 bases between them. Method: immunoSEQ multiplex PCR; TCRdb's copy keeps in-frame clones and lacks some. Here the sample spans about 490,000 clones, approximately 83% being singletons. V is TRBV7-9 and J is TRBJ2-5; D is ambiguous. The sequencing input was peripheral blood. The receptor's source is a human donor in a cohort sampled during active COVID-19. CDR3 protein: CASSPTDAETQYF. The CDR3, as DNA: TGTGCCAGCAGCCCTACAGACGCGGAGACCCAGTACTTC.